A few counts support the clone carrying this T cell receptor beta chain. The antigen remains undetermined. The second PCR ran roughly 7 to 12 cycles with a sample-barcoded 5' primer and J-beta primers. TCRdb re-called the 5' RACE reads with MiXCR, one entry per CDR3 protein. The sample lists about 780,000 distinct CDR3 sequences; about 47% were seen once. Donors ranged from about 6 to 90 years old and were healthy Caucasians in Russia. The sample originates from a study of blood T cells in healthy people across ages. Regarding the study as a whole: It was not known whether donors were CMV positive (a possible confounder of expanded clonotype changes).

The trim removed 3 bases at V and 5 bases at J, leaving 4 bases unmatched. The CDR3 loop spans 14 amino acids. Germline loops: CDR1 DFQATT, CDR2 SNEGSKA (reference sequence). The J gene is TRBJ2-2, the V gene TRBV20-1, with 9 bases that match TRBD2. The sequenced material came from blood. The sequence derives from an elderly man in good health. Here the CDR3 DNA reads TGCAGTGCTAGTAAGACTAGCGGAACCGGGGAGCTGTTTTTT. It is translated as CSASKTSGTGELFF.